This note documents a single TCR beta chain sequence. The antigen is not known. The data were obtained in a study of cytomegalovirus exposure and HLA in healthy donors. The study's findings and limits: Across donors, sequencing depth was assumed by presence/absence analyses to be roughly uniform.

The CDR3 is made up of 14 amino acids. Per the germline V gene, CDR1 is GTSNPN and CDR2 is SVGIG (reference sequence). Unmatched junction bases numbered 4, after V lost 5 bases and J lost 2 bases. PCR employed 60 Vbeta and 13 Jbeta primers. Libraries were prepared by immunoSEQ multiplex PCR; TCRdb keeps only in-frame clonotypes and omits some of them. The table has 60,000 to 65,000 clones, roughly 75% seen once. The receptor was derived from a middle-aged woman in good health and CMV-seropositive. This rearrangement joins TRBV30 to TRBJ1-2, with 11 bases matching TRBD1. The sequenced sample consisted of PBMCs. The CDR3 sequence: CAWVGDRGNYGYTF. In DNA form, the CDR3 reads TGTGCCTGGGTTGGGGACAGGGGGAACTATGGCTACACCTTC.